The text below deals with one T cell receptor (beta chain). Its cognate antigen has yet to be identified. Mismatch with germline at one junction end may stem from a read error. The immunoSEQ Assay, a bias-controlled multiplex PCR, was used to amplify TCRbeta CDR3 regions from genomic DNA. Per the original workflow: The number of nucleated cells in each sample was estimated from the amplification of reference gene primers within the assay. To quantify the absolute abundance of each unique TCRbeta CDR3 rearrangement, sequence reads were collapsed and filtered. For each sample, productive Simpson clonality was calculated by taking the square root of Simpson's diversity index across productive rearrangements. TCRdb limited this immuneACCESS table to in-frame rearrangements with V and J called. A share of clones is missing; checked studies link under half to unresolved V genes, and the rest is unexplained. V, J and clone size were drawn from that table, and D and trimming were deduced from the DNA. Recorded for this sample are under 500,000 clones; 87% of them occurred a single time. Of the sample, almost 2% is held by the ten largest clones.

CDR1 and CDR2 are drawn from the germline V gene (reference sequence): MNHEY, SMNVEV. The cysteine opens and the phenylalanine closes a CDR3 of 14 amino acids. Just the 42-base CDR3 DNA is kept, in frame starting at base 1. Participants in the prospective study were aged roughly 18 to 89 years, lived in about two dozen United States geographic areas, and enrolled through a virtual design. In the prospective study, cohorts were assigned on the basis of participant-reported clinical history obtained from a screening survey and a study questionnaire. In the prospective study, whole blood, serum and a nasopharyngeal or oropharyngeal swab were collected from each participant by mobile phlebotomists. Prospective study participants could optionally give additional blood draws and questionnaires over an approximately two-month period. Before DNA extraction, prospective study blood samples were shipped either frozen or at room temperature.

The data were obtained in a study of blood T cell repertoires in COVID-19 (TCRdb year 2020). With regard to the full study: Samples covering the acute and convalescent phases of COVID-19 were provided by collaborators in the United States, Italy and Spain. Samples came from the ongoing ImmuneRACE study (first 160 participants) plus 1,254 subjects from 6 global collaborators. Where HLA class I and class II types were available, the types were taken from metadata supplied by the sample provider, not from assay-based typing. The repertoires were made available in a free public database intended to serve as a resource for research on the immune response to SARS-CoV-2. The sample metadata nearly always contained a de-identified subject ID, COVID-19 status, age in years and sex. The material from the prospective study consisted of cDNA or gDNA derived from T cells, B-cell-depleted T cells, or PBMCs. Subjects who had been exposed to COVID-19, were actively infected with it, or had recovered from it provided the deeply sampled blood TCRbeta repertoires that made up the dataset.

Overall study outcomes, separate from this receptor: The quantity of clinical and demographic metadata differed by source and by participant and was supplied without curation.

The sequence came from a woman aged 18 to 35 with acute COVID-19. The sequencing input was PBMCs or T cells enriched from blood (not recorded which). This chain joins TRBV27 to TRBJ2-1; the D segment cannot be called with confidence. DNA sequence: TGTGCCAGCAGTCTATCCCCATTCTACAATGAGCAGTTCTTC. This encodes CASSLSPFYNEQFF.